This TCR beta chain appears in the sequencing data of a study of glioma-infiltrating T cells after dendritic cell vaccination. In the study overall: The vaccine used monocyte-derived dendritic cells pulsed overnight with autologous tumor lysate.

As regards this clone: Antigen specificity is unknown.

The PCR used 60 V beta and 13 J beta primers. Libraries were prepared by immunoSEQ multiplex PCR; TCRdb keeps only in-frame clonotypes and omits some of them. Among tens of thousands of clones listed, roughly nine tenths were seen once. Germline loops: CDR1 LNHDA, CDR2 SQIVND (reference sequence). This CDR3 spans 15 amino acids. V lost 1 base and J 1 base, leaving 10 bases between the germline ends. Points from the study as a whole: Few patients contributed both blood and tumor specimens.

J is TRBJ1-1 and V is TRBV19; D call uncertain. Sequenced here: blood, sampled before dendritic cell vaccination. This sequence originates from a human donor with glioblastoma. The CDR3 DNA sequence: TGTGCCAGTAGTATAGTCGGAGGAGGGAACACTGAAGCTTTCTTT. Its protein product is CASSIVGGGNTEAFF.